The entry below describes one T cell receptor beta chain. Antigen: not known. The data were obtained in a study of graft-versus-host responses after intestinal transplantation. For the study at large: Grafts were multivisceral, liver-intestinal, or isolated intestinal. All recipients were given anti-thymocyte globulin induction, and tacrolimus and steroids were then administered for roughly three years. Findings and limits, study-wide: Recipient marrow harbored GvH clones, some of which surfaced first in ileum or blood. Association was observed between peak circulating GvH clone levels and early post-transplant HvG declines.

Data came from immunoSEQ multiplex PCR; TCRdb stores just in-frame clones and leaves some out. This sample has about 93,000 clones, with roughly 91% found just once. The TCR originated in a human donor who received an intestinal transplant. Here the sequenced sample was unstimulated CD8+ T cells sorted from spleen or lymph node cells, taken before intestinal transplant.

In DNA, the CDR3 is TGCAGTGTCGGGGATTCACCCCTCCACTTT. Translated: CSVGDSPLHF. The rearrangement uses TRBV20-1 and TRBJ1-6; D remains ambiguous. Deletions cut 7 bases from V and 8 bases from J, with 6 bases between. The CDR3 length is 10 residues. CDR1 DFQATT and CDR2 SNEGSKA come from the germline V gene (reference sequence).